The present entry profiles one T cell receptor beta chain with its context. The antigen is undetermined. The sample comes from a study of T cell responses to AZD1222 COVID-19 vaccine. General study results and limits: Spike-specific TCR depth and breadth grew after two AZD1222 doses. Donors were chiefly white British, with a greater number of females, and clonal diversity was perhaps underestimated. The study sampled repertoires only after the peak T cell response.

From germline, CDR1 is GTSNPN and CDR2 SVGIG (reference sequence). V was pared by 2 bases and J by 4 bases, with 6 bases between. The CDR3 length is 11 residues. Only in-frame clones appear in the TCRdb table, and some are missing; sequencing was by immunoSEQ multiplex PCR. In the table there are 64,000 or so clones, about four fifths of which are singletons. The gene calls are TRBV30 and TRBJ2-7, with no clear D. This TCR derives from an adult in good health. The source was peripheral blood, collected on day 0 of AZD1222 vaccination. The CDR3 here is CAWSLGYEQYF. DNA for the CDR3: TGTGCCTGGAGTCTTGGGTACGAGCAGTACTTC.